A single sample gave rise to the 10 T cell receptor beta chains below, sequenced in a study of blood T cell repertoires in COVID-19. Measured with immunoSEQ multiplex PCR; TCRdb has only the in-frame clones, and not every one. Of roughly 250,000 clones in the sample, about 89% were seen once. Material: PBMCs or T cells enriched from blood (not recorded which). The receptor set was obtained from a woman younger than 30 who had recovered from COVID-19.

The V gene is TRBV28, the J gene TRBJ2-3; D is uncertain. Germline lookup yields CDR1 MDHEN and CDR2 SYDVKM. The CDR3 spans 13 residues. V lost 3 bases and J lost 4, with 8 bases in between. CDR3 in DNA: TGTGCCAGCAGTTTCGAATGGCCAGATACGCAGTATTTT. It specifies CASSFEWPDTQYF.

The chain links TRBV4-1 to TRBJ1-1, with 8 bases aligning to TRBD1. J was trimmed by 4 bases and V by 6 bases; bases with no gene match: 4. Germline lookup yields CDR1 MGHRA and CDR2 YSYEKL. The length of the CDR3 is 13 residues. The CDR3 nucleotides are TGCGCCAGCAGAGGACAGGGAGGCACTGAAGCTTTCTTT. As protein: CASRGQGGTEAFF.

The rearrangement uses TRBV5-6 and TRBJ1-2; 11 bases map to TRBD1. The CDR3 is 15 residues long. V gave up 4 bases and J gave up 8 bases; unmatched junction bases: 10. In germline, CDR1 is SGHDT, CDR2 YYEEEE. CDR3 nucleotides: TGTGCCAGCAGCCACCTTTCCGGACAGGGGGCCGGCTACACCTTC. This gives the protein CASSHLSGQGAGYTF.

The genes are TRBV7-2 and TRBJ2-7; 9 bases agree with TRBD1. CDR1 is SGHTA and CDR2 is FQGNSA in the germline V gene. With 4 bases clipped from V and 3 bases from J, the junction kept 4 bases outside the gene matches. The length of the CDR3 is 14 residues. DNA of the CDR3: TGTGCCAGCAGCTCGGGACAGGGAGGCTACGAGCAGTACTTC. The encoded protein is CASSSGQGGYEQYF. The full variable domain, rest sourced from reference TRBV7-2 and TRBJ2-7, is GAGVSQSPSNKVTEKGKDVELRCDPISGHTALYWYRQSLGQGLEFLIYFQGNSAPDKSGLPSDRFSAERTGGSVSTLTIQRTQQEDSAVYLCASSSGQGGYEQYFGPGTRLTVT.

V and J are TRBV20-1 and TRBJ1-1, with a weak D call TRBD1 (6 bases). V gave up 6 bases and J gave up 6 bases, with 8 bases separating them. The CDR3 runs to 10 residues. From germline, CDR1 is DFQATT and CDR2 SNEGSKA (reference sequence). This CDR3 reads CSAQGAEAFF. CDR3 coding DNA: TGCAGTGCACAGGGAGCTGAAGCTTTCTTT.

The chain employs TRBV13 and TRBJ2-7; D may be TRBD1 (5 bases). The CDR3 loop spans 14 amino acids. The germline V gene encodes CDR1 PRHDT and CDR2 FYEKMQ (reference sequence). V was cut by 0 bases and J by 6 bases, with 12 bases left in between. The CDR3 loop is CASSLGVGESEQYF. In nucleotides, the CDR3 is TGTGCCAGCAGCTTAGGAGTAGGGGAAAGCGAGCAGTACTTC.

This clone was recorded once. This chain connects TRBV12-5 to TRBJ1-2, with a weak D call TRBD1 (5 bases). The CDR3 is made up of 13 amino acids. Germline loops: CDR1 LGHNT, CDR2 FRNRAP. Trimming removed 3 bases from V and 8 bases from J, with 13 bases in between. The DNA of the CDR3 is TGTGCTAGTGGTTTAGCGGGACGATGGGGCTACACCTTC. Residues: CASGLAGRWGYTF.

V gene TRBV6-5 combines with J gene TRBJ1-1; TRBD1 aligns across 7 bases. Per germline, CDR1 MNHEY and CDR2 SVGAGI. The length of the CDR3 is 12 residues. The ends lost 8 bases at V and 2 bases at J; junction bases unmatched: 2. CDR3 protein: CASGQVNTEAFF. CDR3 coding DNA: TGTGCCAGCGGACAGGTAAACACTGAAGCTTTCTTT.

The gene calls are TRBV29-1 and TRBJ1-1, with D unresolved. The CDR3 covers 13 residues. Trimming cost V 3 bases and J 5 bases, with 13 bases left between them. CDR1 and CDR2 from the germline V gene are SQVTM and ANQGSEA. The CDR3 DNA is TGCAGCGTTGATACGGGAGGTGCGACTGAAGCTTTCTTT. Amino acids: CSVDTGGATEAFF.

The CDR3 is CASSKTGANYGYTF. The CDR3 DNA reads TGTGCCAGCAGTAAAACAGGGGCTAACTATGGCTACACCTTC. The chain is built from TRBV27 and TRBJ1-2; 7 positions agree with TRBD1. Germline CDR1 reads MNHEY; CDR2 reads SMNVEV (reference sequence). CDR3 length equals 14 residues. Trimming removed 5 bases from V and 0 bases from J; junction bases left unmatched: 3.